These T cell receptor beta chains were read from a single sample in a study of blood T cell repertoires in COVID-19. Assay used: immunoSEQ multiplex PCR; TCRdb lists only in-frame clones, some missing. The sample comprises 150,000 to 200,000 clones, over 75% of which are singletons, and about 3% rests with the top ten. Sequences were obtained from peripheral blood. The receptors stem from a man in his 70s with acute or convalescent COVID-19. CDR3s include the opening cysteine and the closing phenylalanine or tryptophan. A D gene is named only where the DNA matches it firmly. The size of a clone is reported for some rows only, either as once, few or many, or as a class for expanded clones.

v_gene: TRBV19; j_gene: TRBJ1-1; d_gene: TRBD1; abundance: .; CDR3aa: CASSRTGTEAFF; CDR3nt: TGTGCCAGTAGCAGGACAGGGACAGAAGCTTTCTTT
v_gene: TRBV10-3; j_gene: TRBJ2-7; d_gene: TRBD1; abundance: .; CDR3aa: CAISQTGTGGDEQYF; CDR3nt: TGTGCCATCAGTCAAACCGGGACAGGGGGCGACGAGCAGTACTTC
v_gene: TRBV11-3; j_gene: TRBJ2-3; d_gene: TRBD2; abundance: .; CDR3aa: CASSLFTGGGTDTQYF; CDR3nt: TGTGCCAGCAGCTTATTCACGGGGGGGGGCACAGATACGCAGTATTTT
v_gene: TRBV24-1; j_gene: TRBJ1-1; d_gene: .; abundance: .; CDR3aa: CATSETNGTTEAFF; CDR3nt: TGTGCCACCAGTGAAACTAATGGAACCACTGAAGCTTTCTTT
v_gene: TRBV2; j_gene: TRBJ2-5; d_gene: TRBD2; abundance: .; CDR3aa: CASSSPGLAGGQETQYF; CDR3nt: TGTGCCAGCAGCTCACCGGGACTAGCGGGGGGGCAAGAGACCCAGTACTTC
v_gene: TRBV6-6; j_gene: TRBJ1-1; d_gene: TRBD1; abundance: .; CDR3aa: CASRKTGTVNTEAFF; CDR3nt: TGTGCCAGCAGAAAAACCGGGACAGTGAACACTGAAGCTTTCTTT
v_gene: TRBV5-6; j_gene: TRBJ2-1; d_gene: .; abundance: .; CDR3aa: CASSLVNNEQFF; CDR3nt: TGTGCCAGCAGCTTGGTAAACAATGAGCAGTTCTTC
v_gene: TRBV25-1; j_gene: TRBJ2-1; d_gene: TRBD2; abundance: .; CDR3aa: CASSDHLAGGYNEQFF; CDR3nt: TGTGCCAGCAGTGACCACCTAGCGGGGGGGTACAATGAGCAGTTCTTC
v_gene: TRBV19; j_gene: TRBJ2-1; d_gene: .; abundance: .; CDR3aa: CATGFGTIRDLPQFF; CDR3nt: TGTGCCACTGGATTTGGTACAATCCGGGATCTGCCCCAGTTCTTC
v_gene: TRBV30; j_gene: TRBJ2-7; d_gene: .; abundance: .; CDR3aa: CAWSRGSSYEQYF; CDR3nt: TGTGCCTGGAGTCGGGGTTCTTCCTACGAGCAGTACTTC
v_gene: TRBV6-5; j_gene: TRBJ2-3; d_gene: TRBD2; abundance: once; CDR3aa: CASIRLAGGGDTQYF; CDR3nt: TGTGCCAGCATCCGACTAGCGGGAGGGGGAGATACGCAGTATTTT
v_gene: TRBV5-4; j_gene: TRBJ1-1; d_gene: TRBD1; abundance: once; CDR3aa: CASSTADRGPATEAFF; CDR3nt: TGTGCCAGCAGCACGGCGGACAGGGGGCCGGCCACTGAAGCTTTCTTT
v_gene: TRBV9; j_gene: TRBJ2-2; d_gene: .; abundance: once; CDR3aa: CASPPGEDYGELFF; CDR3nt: TGTGCCAGCCCTCCAGGGGAAGATTACGGGGAGCTGTTTTTT
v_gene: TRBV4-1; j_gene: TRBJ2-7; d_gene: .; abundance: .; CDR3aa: CASSQQIVTTYEQYF; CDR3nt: TGCGCCAGCAGCCAACAAATCGTGACAACCTACGAGCAGTACTTC
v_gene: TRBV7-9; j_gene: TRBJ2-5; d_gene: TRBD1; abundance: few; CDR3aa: CASTKGDRVQETQYF; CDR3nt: TGTGCCAGCACCAAGGGAGACAGGGTCCAAGAGACCCAGTACTTC
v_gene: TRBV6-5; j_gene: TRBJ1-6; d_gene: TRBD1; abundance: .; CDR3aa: CASSFSGQAYNSPLHF; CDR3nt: TGTGCCAGCAGTTTTTCCGGACAGGCCTATAATTCACCCCTCCACTTT